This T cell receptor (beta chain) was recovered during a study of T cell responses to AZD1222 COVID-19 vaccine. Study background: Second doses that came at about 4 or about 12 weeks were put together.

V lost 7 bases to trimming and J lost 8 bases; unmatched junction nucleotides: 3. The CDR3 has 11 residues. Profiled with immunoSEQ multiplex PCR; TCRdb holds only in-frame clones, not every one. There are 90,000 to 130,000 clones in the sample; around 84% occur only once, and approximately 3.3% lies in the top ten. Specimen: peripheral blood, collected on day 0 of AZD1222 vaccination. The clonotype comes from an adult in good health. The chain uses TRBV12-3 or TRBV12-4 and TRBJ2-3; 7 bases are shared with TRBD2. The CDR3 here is CASIPGGTQYF. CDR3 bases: TGTGCCAGCATCCCGGGAGGTACGCAGTATTTT.